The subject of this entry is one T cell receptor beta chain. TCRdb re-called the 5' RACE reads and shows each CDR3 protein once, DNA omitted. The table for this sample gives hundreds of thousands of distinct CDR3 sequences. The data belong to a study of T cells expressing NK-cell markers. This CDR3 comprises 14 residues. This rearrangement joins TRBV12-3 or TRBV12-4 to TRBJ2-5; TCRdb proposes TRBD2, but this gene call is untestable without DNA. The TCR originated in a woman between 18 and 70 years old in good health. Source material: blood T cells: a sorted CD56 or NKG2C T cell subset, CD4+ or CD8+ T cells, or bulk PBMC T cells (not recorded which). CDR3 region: CASTSTSGKETQYF.